A single sample gave rise to the 29 T cell receptor beta chains below, sequenced in a study of molecular identifiers for immune sequencing clone quantification. TCRdb called the PCR reads again in MiXCR, with one record for every CDR3 protein. The sample carries approximately 680,000 distinct CDR3 sequences, about 25% recorded once. The sample taken for sequencing was naive CD8+ T cells from blood, with Jurkat cell RNA spiked in. The subset here: FACS-sorted CD8+CD4-CCR7+CD45RA+ naive T cells. The receptors originated from a human donor in good health. Some libraries in this study had Jurkat cell RNA spiked in.

This clonotype was picked up a small number of times. The junction differs from germline at one of its ends, possibly a read error. This chain links TRBV7-6 with TRBJ2-2, with a tentative D call TRBD2 (5 bases). The germline V gene encodes CDR1 SGHVS and CDR2 FNYEAQ. CDR3 length: 13 residues. The CDR3 loop reads CASSPVMAGELLF. The CDR3 DNA reads TGTGCCAGCAGCCCCGTTATGGCCGGGGAGCTGCTTTTT.

The V gene is TRBV20-1, the J gene TRBJ2-7; TRBD1 agrees at 9 bases. This CDR3 is 16 amino acids long. V was pared by 0 bases and J by 4 bases, with 10 bases of the junction left unmatched. Looked up from germline, CDR1 is DFQATT and CDR2 is SNEGSKA (reference sequence). The CDR3 DNA follows: TGCAGTGCTAGAGATCTACGGACAGGGGAAAAATACGAGCAGTACTTC. Encoded protein: CSARDLRTGEKYEQYF.

The sample holds a few counts of this clonotype. The genes are TRBV4-1 and TRBJ1-5; TRBD1 might be the D (5 bases). V shed 1 base and J shed 9 bases, with 13 bases lying between them. Germline V lookup: CDR1 MGHRA, CDR2 YSYEKL. This CDR3 contains 14 residues. The CDR3 is CASSQGGGGWPQHF. The CDR3 nucleotides read TGCGCCAGCAGCCAAGGGGGCGGGGGGTGGCCCCAGCATTTT.

This clonotype was counted at least ten times. V and J are TRBV7-6 and TRBJ2-7, with a possible D match to TRBD2 (5 bases). The germline gives CDR1 SGHVS, CDR2 FNYEAQ. CDR3 length: 16 residues. Deletions cut 0 bases from V and 5 bases from J, with 17 bases between. The CDR3: CASSLAILGNGHEQYF. CDR3 in DNA: TGTGCCAGCAGCTTAGCCATACTAGGGAACGGGCACGAGCAGTACTTC. Full variable domain (rest looked up from reference TRBV7-6 and TRBJ2-7): GAGVSQSPRYKVTKRGQDVALRCDPISGHVSLYWYRQALGQGPEFLTYFNYEAQQDKSGLPNDRFSAERPEGSISTLTIQRTEQRDSAMYRCASSLAILGNGHEQYFGPGTRLTVT.

This clonotype was recorded at least ten times. The CDR3 here is CASSAVQTQYF. For the CDR3, the DNA is TGTGCCAGCAGTGCCGTTCAGACCCAGTACTTC. J is TRBJ2-5 and V is TRBV28; D is ambiguous. The CDR3 contains 11 residues. With 5 bases removed from V and 6 bases from J, the gap between germline ends came to 7 bases. The germline V gene encodes CDR1 MDHEN and CDR2 SYDVKM.

The CDR3 loop reads CASRGDYNYGYTF. In DNA form, the CDR3 reads TGTGCCAGCAGGGGGGACTACAACTATGGCTACACCTTC. V gene TRBV25-1 combines with J gene TRBJ1-2; weak D call: TRBD1 (5 bases). Per germline, CDR1 MGHDK and CDR2 SYGVNS. V was pared by 6 bases and J by 2 bases, with 10 bases between. CDR3 size: 13 residues.

This clonotype occurred a few times. V usage is TRBV12-3 or TRBV12-4 and J usage is TRBJ1-1; a possible D gene is TRBD1 (5 bases). CDR3 size: 13 residues. V lost 7 bases and J lost 8, with 17 bases in between. CDR3 nucleotide sequence: TGTGCCAGCACCTGGGGAGGGGCGGCCGAAGCTTTCTTT. Translated, it gives CASTWGGAAEAFF.

This clonotype was detected only a few times. The chain uses TRBV6-1 and TRBJ1-1; 9 bases align to TRBD1. V lost 6 bases, J lost 1 base, and 3 bases stayed unmatched. CDR3 length: 14 residues. The germline V gene encodes CDR1 MNHNS and CDR2 SASEGT. The DNA for the CDR3 is TGTGCCAGCAGAAGGACAGGGGAGAACACTGAAGCTTTCTTT. It encodes CASRRTGENTEAFF.

CDR3 residues: CASGQPWEQYF. CDR3 in DNA: TGTGCCAGTGGACAACCCTGGGAGCAGTACTTC. V gene TRBV6-1 combines with J gene TRBJ2-7; TRBD1 might be the D (5 bases). Trimming took off 9 bases at V and 7 bases at J, with 13 bases between the two ends. The CDR3 has 11 amino acids. Germline CDR1 and CDR2: MNHNS and SASEGT.

This clonotype was counted many times. The CDR3 region is CASSPDVNSGNTIYF. The CDR3 bases are TGTGCCAGCAGCCCGGACGTAAACTCTGGAAACACCATATATTTT. The V and J genes are TRBV9 and TRBJ1-3; D is ambiguous. This CDR3 region has 15 residues. Germline loops: CDR1 SGDLS, CDR2 YYNGEE. V was trimmed by 4 bases and J by 0 bases, leaving 11 bases between them.

The chain employs TRBV10-3 and TRBJ2-7, with D maybe TRBD2 (6 bases). V was clipped by 4 bases and J by 3 bases, with 10 bases between them. CDR3 size: 13 residues. Germline assignment: CDR1 ENHRY and CDR2 SYGVKD. CDR3 region: CAISVGGSYEQYF. CDR3 coding DNA: TGTGCCATCAGTGTGGGGGGAAGCTACGAGCAGTACTTC.

This clonotype has just a few counts. The chain employs TRBV27 and TRBJ2-3, with 10 nucleotides matching TRBD2. Germline V gene sequence: CDR1 MNHEY, CDR2 SMNVEV (reference sequence). V lost 5 bases, J lost 0 bases, and 5 bases stayed unmatched. The CDR3 extends over 16 amino acids. In DNA form, the CDR3 reads TGTGCCAGCAGTATGCCTAGCGGGAGCAGCACAGATACGCAGTATTTT. Encoded protein: CASSMPSGSSTDTQYF.

The chain recombines TRBV4-1 with TRBJ2-5, with TRBD2 matching 7 bases. Germline-derived CDR1 and CDR2 are MGHRA and YSYEKL. CDR3 size: 14 residues. V was pared by 0 bases and J by 4 bases, with 2 bases of the junction left unmatched. CDR3 in amino acids: CASSQEGEGETQYF. For the CDR3, the DNA is TGCGCCAGCAGCCAAGAAGGGGAGGGAGAGACCCAGTACTTC.

The chain employs TRBV15 and TRBJ2-1; D not certain. The CDR3 contains 14 residues. Germline V CDR1 and CDR2: LNHNV, YYDKDF (reference sequence). The ends were cut back, 3 bases at V and 8 bases at J, with 14 bases in the middle. DNA of the CDR3: TGTGCCACCAGCAGCAGTAGCCTCCGGTATGAGCAGTTCTTC. Its translation: CATSSSSLRYEQFF.

This clonotype appeared many times. The CDR3 nucleotides are TGTGCCAGCAGCTTTACTGAAAAACTGTTTTTT. It codes for CASSFTEKLFF. This chain joins TRBV7-9 and TRBJ1-4; no clear D gene. Deletions cut 3 bases from V and 7 bases from J, with 3 bases between. The length of the CDR3 is 11 residues. The germline V gene has CDR1 SEHNR and CDR2 FQNEAQ (reference sequence).

Points on this clonotype: Germline and junction disagree at one end, which may indicate a read error. This chain links TRBV19 with TRBJ1-5; D not certain. Germline V CDR1 and CDR2: LNHDA, SQIVND (reference sequence). The CDR3 totals 12 residues. CDR3 residues: CASSIGGQPRHF. CDR3 sequence (DNA): TGTGCCAGTAGTATTGGAGGTCAGCCCCGGCATTTT.

This clonotype was counted a few times. J is TRBJ2-2 and V is TRBV4-1; the D gene could be TRBD1 or TRBD2 (5 bases each). This CDR3 comprises 17 residues. Germline V gives CDR1 MGHRA, CDR2 YSYEKL. With 1 base removed from V and 1 base from J, the gap between germline ends came to 13 bases. The CDR3 reads CASSQGGTGRNTGELFF. The DNA for the CDR3 is TGCGCCAGCAGCCAAGGAGGGACGGGACGGAACACCGGGGAGCTGTTTTTT.

This clonotype was observed at least ten times. The chain is built from TRBV2 and TRBJ1-5; D unresolved. The V end lost 4 bases, the J end lost 1 base, and 11 bases lay between the germline ends. CDR1 SNHLY and CDR2 FYNNEI come from the germline V gene. The CDR3 consists of 15 residues. The CDR3 nucleotides are TGTGCCAGCAGTGTAGAAGGTATGAGCAATCAGCCCCAGCATTTT. The encoded protein is CASSVEGMSNQPQHF.

Worth noting for this clonotype: Given a much more abundant clone one base away, this may be a read error. This chain uses TRBV9 with TRBJ1-1, with a possible D match to TRBD1 (5 bases). Germline V gives CDR1 SGDLS, CDR2 YYNGEE. CDR3 length: 15 amino acids. Trimming cost V 7 bases and J 0 bases, with 16 bases left between them. The CDR3 region has the DNA TGTGCCAGCGCCGTTACCGGGGCAATGAACACTGAAGCTTTCTTT. It translates to CASAVTGAMNTEAFF.

The rearrangement joins TRBV30 to TRBJ2-2; 7 bases match TRBD2. CDR3 size: 15 residues. Germline trimming cut 1 base from V and 5 bases from J; bases unmatched to any gene: 7. CDR1 and CDR2 from the germline V gene are GTSNPN and SVGIG (reference sequence). CDR3 loop: CAWSGSLATTGELFF. The CDR3 nucleotides are TGTGCCTGGAGTGGGTCACTAGCGACTACCGGGGAGCTGTTTTTT.

This clonotype was recorded a few times. The chain links TRBV4-3 to TRBJ2-1; possible D gene TRBD1, 6 bases. Trimming pared 2 bases from V and 4 bases from J, leaving 12 bases between. Looked up from germline, CDR1 is LGHNA and CDR2 is YSLEER. CDR3 size: 15 residues. This CDR3 is CASSQITGFYNEQFF. The CDR3, as DNA: TGCGCCAGCAGCCAAATAACAGGGTTTTACAATGAGCAGTTCTTC.

In this sample, this clonotype turned up many times. This chain joins TRBV7-9 and TRBJ1-1; D is undetermined. Trimming removed 5 bases from V and 10 bases from J, with 8 bases in between. The CDR3 is made up of 10 amino acids. Germline values: CDR1 SEHNR, CDR2 FQNEAQ (reference sequence). This chain's CDR3 is CASSPLRAFF. In DNA, the CDR3 is TGTGCCAGCAGCCCACTCCGAGCTTTCTTT.

In this sample, this clonotype turned up a few times. The gene calls are TRBV7-9 and TRBJ1-5; D not certain. This CDR3 has 16 amino acids. Germline loops: CDR1 SEHNR, CDR2 FQNEAQ (reference sequence). Trimming stripped 5 bases from V and 0 bases from J, with 14 bases between. In nucleotides, the CDR3 is TGTGCCAGCAGCCCTCCGGGTCTGGGTAGCAATCAGCCCCAGCATTTT. It codes for CASSPPGLGSNQPQHF. The full variable domain, with the rest looked up from reference TRBV7-9 and TRBJ1-5, is DTGVSQNPRHKITKRGQNVTFRCDPISEHNRLYWYRQTLGQGPEFLTYFQNEAQLEKSRLLSDRFSAERPKGSFSTLEIQRTEQGDSAMYLCASSPPGLGSNQPQHFGDGTRLSIL.

Notes on this clonotype: Likely a read error: the CDR3 ends without its conserved phenylalanine or tryptophan. The chain carries TRBV4-3 and TRBJ2-2, with D unclear. This CDR3 is 13 amino acids long. Germline V gives CDR1 LGHNA, CDR2 YSLEER. Trimming removed 0 bases at V and 2 bases at J, with 1 base between. The CDR3 DNA reads as TGCGCCAGCAGCCAAGAAAACACCGGGGAGCTGTTTTAT. It yields the protein CASSQENTGELFY.

On this clonotype itself: A much larger clonotype is one base distant, so this may be a read error. This chain uses TRBV20-1 with TRBJ2-3; D ambiguous. Trimming cost V 3 bases and J 2 bases, with 15 bases left between them. The CDR3 spans 15 residues. Per the germline V gene, CDR1 is DFQATT and CDR2 is SNEGSKA (reference sequence). CDR3 protein: CSASDSGLTTDTQYF. In DNA form, the CDR3 reads TGCAGTGCTAGTGACTCGGGCCTGACCACAGATACGCAGTATTTT.

As for this clonotype: A much larger clone lies a single base off, so this may be a read error. J is TRBJ2-7 and V is TRBV4-3; D unclear. Germline V gene data show CDR1 as LGHNA and CDR2 as YSLEER. The CDR3 extends over 16 amino acids. In nucleotides, the CDR3 is TGCGCCGGCAGCCAAGAACCGGAGATTCGCTCCTACGAGCAGTACTTC. The encoded protein is CAGSQEPEIRSYEQYF.

This clonotype occurred many times. V usage is TRBV20-1 and J usage is TRBJ2-3, with 12 nucleotides matching TRBD2. V lost 6 bases and J lost 5; bases outside the gene matches: 9. Germline loops: CDR1 DFQATT, CDR2 SNEGSKA (reference sequence). This CDR3 region has 15 residues. This chain's CDR3 is CSARFGLAGLDTQYF. In nucleotides, the CDR3 is TGCAGTGCCAGATTCGGACTAGCGGGATTAGATACGCAGTATTTT.

As to this clonotype: One base away lies a much larger clone, so this may be a sequencing read error. The chain combines TRBV29-1 with TRBJ2-5; 7 bases agree with TRBD2. The CDR3 loop spans 13 amino acids. Germline values: CDR1 SQVTM, CDR2 ANQGSEA. CDR3 loop: CSGRTRGQEPQYF. Written as DNA, the CDR3 is TGCAGCGGAAGGACTAGAGGGCAAGAGCCCCAGTACTTC.

DNA of the CDR3: TGCAGTGCTAGAGACCGACAGGGAGCTACCTACAATGAGCAGTTCTTC. Its protein product is CSARDRQGATYNEQFF. The rearrangement uses TRBV20-1 and TRBJ2-1, with 7 positions matching TRBD1. The germline V gene encodes CDR1 DFQATT and CDR2 SNEGSKA (reference sequence). Trimming at V came to 0 bases and at J to 2 bases, leaving 7 bases not matched to a gene. The CDR3 extends over 16 amino acids.